This T cell receptor (beta chain) was observed in a study of T cells in Graves' hyperthyroidism and ophthalmopathy (dated by TCRdb to the late 2010s). Broadly, across the study: Peripheral blood samples were taken at the time of initial diagnosis, prior to any treatment. To identify distinguishing TCR V-J signatures, a discovery cohort of about a hundred patients was used, comprising some 43 with Graves' ophthalmopathy and around 60 with stable Graves' hyperthyroidism. According to the paper, TCR Vbeta CDR3 sequencing was carried out on some 130 peripheral blood samples, which came from some 41 ophthalmopathy, around 74 hyperthyroidism and roughly 17 progressor patients. Prospective prediction of ophthalmopathy was tested in an independent validation cohort consisting of fewer than 20 hyperthyroidism patients and more than 15 patients who later progressed to ophthalmopathy. The roughly 90 discovery patients were divided at random into training and test sets in a 7:3 ratio. In more than 5 Graves' hyperthyroidism patients, the study also compared T-cell repertoires from thyroid tissue with T-cell repertoires from blood. Following sampling, methimazole starting at 30 mg daily was given to hyperthyroidism patients, and high-dose intravenous methylprednisolone was given to ophthalmopathy patients. Overall study results and their limits: During validation, the model predicted progression to ophthalmopathy a median of approximately 6 months ahead of onset, with just under 71% sensitivity and 72.22% specificity. No statistical method was used to set the sample size in advance, and investigators knew the group allocation. Most expanded thyroid clonotypes (frequency above 0.001) were also detected in blood, a finding suggesting that blood repertoires may reflect thyroid immune responses. In cross-validation, a model built on a 13 V-J signature told ophthalmopathy apart from stable hyperthyroidism with roughly 87% sensitivity and 81% to 82% specificity, and in testing the same model reached 80%/75%.

Concerning this clonotype itself: Its specific antigen is unknown. No base qualities exist here, and no much larger clone lies one base off it.

TCR beta CDR3 regions were amplified from RNA transcripts. A first-round RT-PCR of the TCR CDR3 used the HTBI primer set with the Qiagen OneStep RT-PCR kit. Libraries were constructed in a second round of multiplex PCR, after which size selection and purification were performed. Sequencing of the libraries was done on an Illumina HiSeq2000 using paired-end 100 bp reads. The paper's processing steps were these. SOAPnuke was used to process the raw data, removing reads that contained adapters or uncalled bases, had a mean Phred below 15, or lacked an exact match to the constant primer or identifier. COPE v1.2.5 was used to merge the high-quality paired reads, and each unique nucleotide sequence was defined as a clonotype. MiTCR v1.1 was used to align the clonotypes against IMGT TRBV, TRBD and TRBJ reference segments. The analysis was restricted to V-J combinations with a frequency above 0.0001, which together covered 99.2% of the repertoires. The TCS score was defined as F50 (clonal expansion) divided by E x V (chaos), with BLOSUM62-based TCRdist calculated between CDR3 peptides within each V-J. Welch's t-statistics and random forest reduced approximately 520 V-J features to 10 to 15, which were used in a naive Bayes classifier (R e1071). The public sequencing data were trimmed at Q25 with fastp and processed into clonotypes with MiXCR by TCRdb, which kept only in-frame beta chains. Each record represents a unique CDR3 protein, reported with the most common genes and DNA among its rows. Clone size and V and J calls follow TCRdb, not the original study. For this sample there are 600,000 to 650,000 distinct CDR3 sequences; roughly 15% appear just once. The ten largest clones take up around 3.9% of the sample.

The germline V gene sets CDR1 to MNHNS and CDR2 to SASEGT. Trimming removed 7 bases from V and 2 bases from J; the gene matches leave 6 bases unexplained. The CDR3 contains 18 residues, cysteine and phenylalanine counted. Left in the record is the CDR3 DNA by itself, 54 bases read in frame from the first base. Graves' hyperthyroidism was defined as stable when no progression to ophthalmopathy occurred over 18 months of follow-up. Hyperthyroidism patients were newly diagnosed, had a disease duration of under 2 months, and were aged 18 to 65 years. Patients with uncontrolled infections, other autoimmune diseases, pregnancy or lactation were excluded. Diagnoses were established on the basis of clinical symptoms, serum thyroxine and TRAb, thyroid ultrasound, and orbital computed tomography. Ficoll-Paque density gradient centrifugation was used to isolate PBMCs from 10 ml of fresh peripheral blood. Total RNA was extracted with Trizol reagent, and quality was checked on an Agilent 2100 Bioanalyzer.

This receptor was obtained from a woman in her thirties with Graves' hyperthyroidism. The sequencing input was blood. This receptor chain uses TRBV6-1 and TRBJ2-6, and 15 junction bases match TRBD2. CDR3 reads: CASIPGLAGGPGANVLTF. At the DNA level, the sequence is TGTGCCAGCATCCCCGGACTAGCGGGAGGGCCTGGGGCCAACGTCCTGACTTTC.